This is a list of T cell receptor beta chains from one sample in a study of post-analysis software for immune sequencing data. TCRdb ran MiXCR on the PCR reads and lists one entry per CDR3 protein. The sample yields about 770,000 distinct CDR3 sequences, just over 45% seen once. Material for sequencing was blood. The receptor set was obtained from a girl aged 5-17 years with multiple sclerosis. Both conserved end residues are trimmed from each CDR3. D genes are given only for firm matches.

d_call,j_call,v_call,cdr3_aa
TRBD1,TRBJ1-1,TRBV13,ASSLGDRVNTEAF
TRBD1,TRBJ1-1,TRBV29-1,SVEGGDRGIAEAF
TRBD1,TRBJ2-3,TRBV28,ASSPTWTGGDTQY
NA,TRBJ2-7,TRBV10-2,ASSDWSGPYEQY
NA,TRBJ2-3,TRBV3-1,ASSQPGFQVY
NA,TRBJ2-5,TRBV27,ASSPYSGTQETRY
NA,TRBJ2-5,TRBV7-9,ASSLVVAAQETQY
NA,TRBJ2-3,TRBV29-1,SGTGVGDTQY
NA,TRBJ2-7,TRBV12-3/TRBV12-4,ASSGRGPGEQY
NA,TRBJ1-4,TRBV7-2,ASSSYRTEKLF
TRBD1,TRBJ1-2,TRBV7-9,ASSLGSTGEYGYT
NA,TRBJ2-5,TRBV29-1,SVYSGARETQY
TRBD1,TRBJ1-6,TRBV20-1,SARGQSSYNSPLH
NA,TRBJ2-3,TRBV29-1,SVERAGSTDTQY
NA,TRBJ2-5,TRBV20-1,SALTQRAQETQY
NA,TRBJ2-1,TRBV6-7,ASSYAGGEQF
TRBD1,TRBJ1-6,TRBV27,ASSQGGSSYNSPLH
TRBD2,TRBJ2-3,TRBV7-2,ASSSASGRDTQY
TRBD2,TRBJ2-7,TRBV20-1,SANPPSGRAYEQY
TRBD1,TRBJ2-5,TRBV29-1,SVVSGTGLSGAQY
NA,TRBJ2-1,TRBV29-1,SVVATEANEQF
TRBD2,TRBJ2-7,TRBV7-9,ASSSPRTSGGLIYEQY
TRBD1,TRBJ1-2,TRBV18,ASSPATDGQGLYGYT
NA,TRBJ2-3,TRBV7-2,ASSDKVGTDTQY
NA,TRBJ2-3,TRBV12-3/TRBV12-4,ASSPSLGTDTQY
NA,TRBJ2-5,TRBV4-2,ASSGSREETQY
TRBD1,TRBJ2-1,TRBV27,ASRPTGGSETQF
TRBD1,TRBJ1-2,TRBV3-1,ASSQERPGGYGYT
NA,TRBJ1-1,TRBV7-7,ASSSLPGLEAF
TRBD1,TRBJ1-5,TRBV4-3,ASSQEQGSNQPQH
NA,TRBJ2-5,TRBV4-2,ASSQDIWETQY
NA,TRBJ2-3,TRBV10-3,AIRVPVGNNSSTDTQY
NA,TRBJ2-3,TRBV7-2,ASSPKRLELSQY
TRBD2,TRBJ2-5,TRBV20-1,SAGDSGRIAETQY
TRBD2,TRBJ2-7,TRBV6-2/TRBV6-3,ASTTGLAAAYEQY
NA,TRBJ2-5,TRBV5-1,ASSLDSTETQY
NA,TRBJ2-1,TRBV12-3/TRBV12-4,ASSLVGDIYNEQF
TRBD2,TRBJ2-7,TRBV15,ATSRDSRTSVYGQY
NA,TRBJ2-5,TRBV15,ATSRIRETFQETQY
NA,TRBJ2-7,TRBV27,ASAPGALYEQY
NA,TRBJ1-2,TRBV20-1,SAREGGGLKGGYT
NA,NA,TRBV7-2,ASSLSYEAVPYEQY
TRBD1,TRBJ2-7,TRBV20-1,SASPTDRAYEQY
TRBD1,TRBJ1-2,TRBV7-2,ASSKVGTGDYGYT
TRBD2,TRBJ2-3,TRBV7-3,ASSPTSPRWSTDTQY